Listed below are T cell receptor beta chains from one sample, sequenced in a study of T-cell reconstitution after alpha-beta-depleted transplantation in children. One entry per CDR3 protein results from TCRdb running MiXCR on the PCR reads. The sample contains about 200,000 distinct CDR3 sequences, 8.4% of which appear only once. The starting material was PBMCs, mostly from graft donor cells, obtained 360 days after TCRalphabeta/CD19-depleted stem cell transplant. The receptors come from a male patient between 2 and 15 years old who had a stem cell transplant for acute myeloid leukemia, so the T cells may come from the graft donor. CDR3s include the opening cysteine and the closing phenylalanine or tryptophan. The order of the fields is V gene, clone size, J gene, D gene, CDR3 protein, CDR3 DNA. D genes are given only for firm matches. The size of a clone is reported for some rows only, either as once, few or many, or as a class for expanded clones.

v_call: TRBV20-1
clone_size: few
j_call: TRBJ2-5
d_call: NA
cdr3_aa: CSARVRRTVQETQYF
cdr3_nt: TGCAGTGCTAGAGTTCGGAGGACGGTCCAAGAGACCCAGTACTTC

v_call: TRBV27
clone_size: medium-sized
j_call: TRBJ2-1
d_call: NA
cdr3_aa: CASSPGGSYNEQFF
cdr3_nt: TGTGCCAGCAGCCCCGGGGGTTCCTACAATGAGCAGTTCTTC

v_call: TRBV4-3
clone_size: many
j_call: TRBJ2-1
d_call: NA
cdr3_aa: CASSQGRRDNEQFF
cdr3_nt: TGCGCCAGCAGCCAAGGCCGCAGGGACAATGAGCAGTTCTTC

v_call: TRBV5-1
clone_size: few
j_call: TRBJ1-2
d_call: NA
cdr3_aa: CASSLASPVNYGYTF
cdr3_nt: TGCGCCAGCAGCTTGGCGTCGCCAGTTAACTATGGCTACACCTTC

v_call: TRBV7-2
clone_size: NA
j_call: TRBJ1-5
d_call: TRBD1
cdr3_aa: CASSLGPDRGHQPQHF
cdr3_nt: TGTGCCAGCAGCTTAGGCCCGGACAGGGGGCATCAGCCCCAGCATTTT

v_call: TRBV4-2
clone_size: NA
j_call: TRBJ2-1
d_call: NA
cdr3_aa: CASSQEQGDEQFF
cdr3_nt: TGTGCCAGCAGCCAAGAGCAAGGGGATGAGCAGTTCTTC

v_call: TRBV20-1
clone_size: many
j_call: TRBJ2-3
d_call: NA
cdr3_aa: CSARFARASTDTQYF
cdr3_nt: TGCAGTGCTAGGTTCGCCCGGGCTAGCACAGATACGCAGTATTTT

v_call: TRBV2
clone_size: NA
j_call: TRBJ2-1
d_call: TRBD2
cdr3_aa: CTISVPKLTSSLTMDEQFF
cdr3_nt: TGTACCATCTCCGTACCAAAGCTGACTAGCTCCCTAACAATGGATGAGCAGTTCTTC

v_call: TRBV4-3
clone_size: many
j_call: TRBJ2-2
d_call: TRBD1
cdr3_aa: CASSRTGTGELFF
cdr3_nt: TGCGCCAGCAGCCGGACAGGAACCGGGGAGCTGTTTTTT

v_call: TRBV29-1
clone_size: many
j_call: TRBJ2-3
d_call: TRBD2
cdr3_aa: CSSAGTSQSTDTQYF
cdr3_nt: TGCAGCTCCGCGGGGACTAGCCAAAGCACAGATACGCAGTATTTT

v_call: TRBV20-1
clone_size: few
j_call: TRBJ2-2
d_call: NA
cdr3_aa: CSAREPSRTGELFF
cdr3_nt: TGCAGTGCTAGAGAGCCTAGTAGAACCGGGGAGCTGTTTTTT

v_call: TRBV7-3
clone_size: many
j_call: TRBJ1-6
d_call: NA
cdr3_aa: CASSLQGLDSPLHF
cdr3_nt: TGTGCCAGCAGCTTACAGGGGTTAGATTCACCCCTCCACTTT

v_call: TRBV7-2
clone_size: few
j_call: TRBJ1-1
d_call: NA
cdr3_aa: CASRKSGWEAFF
cdr3_nt: TGTGCCAGCAGGAAAAGTGGGTGGGAAGCTTTCTTT

v_call: TRBV9
clone_size: many
j_call: TRBJ2-1
d_call: NA
cdr3_aa: CASSADPLGGEQFF
cdr3_nt: TGTGCCAGCAGCGCCGACCCACTAGGGGGTGAGCAGTTCTTC

v_call: TRBV29-1
clone_size: many
j_call: TRBJ2-3
d_call: NA
cdr3_aa: CSVESGSPYF
cdr3_nt: TGCAGCGTTGAGTCAGGATCCCCGTATTTT

v_call: TRBV18
clone_size: NA
j_call: TRBJ2-6
d_call: NA
cdr3_aa: CASSPVRSGANVLTF
cdr3_nt: TGTGCCAGCTCACCGGTTCGTTCCGGGGCCAACGTCCTGACTTTC

v_call: TRBV20-1
clone_size: NA
j_call: TRBJ2-3
d_call: TRBD2
cdr3_aa: CSAPIAGGSDTQYF
cdr3_nt: TGCAGTGCACCAATAGCGGGAGGGTCAGATACGCAGTATTTT

v_call: TRBV7-3
clone_size: NA
j_call: TRBJ2-4
d_call: TRBD2
cdr3_aa: CASSPGLAGAHIQYF
cdr3_nt: TGTGCCAGCAGCCCCGGACTAGCGGGAGCACACATTCAGTACTTC

v_call: TRBV5-1
clone_size: few
j_call: TRBJ2-3
d_call: TRBD2
cdr3_aa: CASSTGLAGVGDTQYF
cdr3_nt: TGCGCCAGCAGCACCGGACTAGCGGGAGTAGGAGATACGCAGTATTTT

v_call: TRBV12-3/TRBV12-4
clone_size: few
j_call: TRBJ2-7
d_call: NA
cdr3_aa: CASSLTGVRFYEQYF
cdr3_nt: TGTGCCAGCAGCCTCACGGGGGTCCGTTTCTACGAGCAGTACTTC

v_call: TRBV29-1
clone_size: NA
j_call: TRBJ1-1
d_call: NA
cdr3_aa: CSVAPEGSDTEAFF
cdr3_nt: TGCAGCGTTGCCCCTGAGGGATCCGACACTGAAGCTTTCTTT

v_call: TRBV6-2/TRBV6-3
clone_size: NA
j_call: TRBJ2-7
d_call: TRBD2
cdr3_aa: CASSHTGLAGVTPSYEQYF
cdr3_nt: TGTGCCAGCAGCCACACGGGACTAGCGGGAGTCACCCCCTCCTACGAGCAGTACTTC

v_call: TRBV12-3/TRBV12-4
clone_size: many
j_call: TRBJ2-2
d_call: TRBD1
cdr3_aa: CASSLYPLSGQGARGGELFF
cdr3_nt: TGTGCCAGCAGTTTATACCCCTTATCGGGACAGGGGGCGAGAGGCGGGGAGCTGTTTTTT

v_call: TRBV27
clone_size: many
j_call: TRBJ2-1
d_call: TRBD2
cdr3_aa: CASTGLGYNEQFF
cdr3_nt: TGTGCCAGCACCGGACTAGGCTACAATGAGCAGTTCTTC

v_call: TRBV20-1
clone_size: NA
j_call: TRBJ2-7
d_call: NA
cdr3_aa: CSARESRTIGEGPHF
cdr3_nt: TGCAGTGCTAGAGAGAGCCGGACTATCGGCGAAGGGCCGCACTTC

v_call: TRBV4-1
clone_size: NA
j_call: TRBJ2-7
d_call: TRBD2
cdr3_aa: CASSQGPGLAVPYEQYF
cdr3_nt: TGCGCCAGCAGCCAAGGGCCGGGACTAGCTGTACCCTACGAGCAGTACTTC

v_call: TRBV29-1
clone_size: many
j_call: TRBJ1-1
d_call: TRBD1
cdr3_aa: CSVLRDRGITEAFF
cdr3_nt: TGCAGCGTTCTTAGGGACAGGGGAATCACTGAAGCTTTCTTT

v_call: TRBV12-3/TRBV12-4
clone_size: few
j_call: TRBJ2-5
d_call: NA
cdr3_aa: CASSILWETQYF
cdr3_nt: TGTGCCAGCAGTATTTTATGGGAGACCCAGTACTTC

v_call: TRBV3-1
clone_size: many
j_call: TRBJ2-3
d_call: TRBD1
cdr3_aa: CASSQARQGAVDTQYF
cdr3_nt: TGTGCCAGCAGCCAAGCACGACAGGGGGCCGTTGATACGCAGTATTTT

v_call: TRBV7-3
clone_size: NA
j_call: TRBJ2-1
d_call: TRBD2
cdr3_aa: CASSLTFSGRVSYNEQFF
cdr3_nt: TGTGCCAGCAGCTTAACGTTTAGCGGGAGGGTCTCCTACAATGAGCAGTTCTTC

v_call: TRBV29-1
clone_size: few
j_call: TRBJ2-3
d_call: NA
cdr3_aa: CSVEDPARWGTDTQYF
cdr3_nt: TGCAGCGTTGAAGATCCCGCGAGGTGGGGCACAGATACGCAGTATTTT

v_call: TRBV29-1
clone_size: NA
j_call: TRBJ1-4
d_call: NA
cdr3_aa: CSVEQNLGEKLFF
cdr3_nt: TGCAGCGTTGAACAGAACCTGGGAGAAAAACTGTTTTTT

v_call: TRBV20-1
clone_size: NA
j_call: TRBJ1-2
d_call: NA
cdr3_aa: CSVLAGDNYGHTF
cdr3_nt: TGCAGTGTCCTGGCAGGGGATAACTATGGCCACACCTTC

v_call: TRBV12-3/TRBV12-4
clone_size: many
j_call: TRBJ2-1
d_call: TRBD2
cdr3_aa: CASSFTGGLYNEQFF
cdr3_nt: TGTGCCAGCAGTTTCACGGGGGGGCTGTACAATGAGCAGTTCTTC

v_call: TRBV27
clone_size: few
j_call: TRBJ2-2
d_call: NA
cdr3_aa: CASSLSQGLYTGELFF
cdr3_nt: TGTGCCAGCAGTTTATCGCAGGGGTTGTACACCGGGGAGCTGTTTTTT

v_call: TRBV10-2
clone_size: few
j_call: TRBJ1-5
d_call: TRBD1
cdr3_aa: CASSESGRGQGAQPQHF
cdr3_nt: TGCGCCAGCAGTGAGTCAGGTCGGGGACAGGGGGCTCAGCCCCAGCATTTT

v_call: TRBV7-9
clone_size: many
j_call: TRBJ2-5
d_call: NA
cdr3_aa: CASSLDGGRGQETQYF
cdr3_nt: TGTGCCAGCAGCTTAGACGGGGGTCGGGGACAAGAGACCCAGTACTTC

v_call: TRBV11-2
clone_size: NA
j_call: TRBJ1-1
d_call: NA
cdr3_aa: CASSLEPGSGAEAFF
cdr3_nt: TGTGCCAGCAGCTTAGAGCCGGGTTCTGGGGCTGAAGCTTTCTTT

v_call: TRBV6-5
clone_size: many
j_call: TRBJ1-5
d_call: NA
cdr3_aa: CASSYPFGAGDNQPQHF
cdr3_nt: TGTGCCAGCAGTTATCCTTTCGGGGCGGGGGACAATCAGCCCCAGCATTTT

v_call: TRBV28
clone_size: few
j_call: TRBJ1-5
d_call: NA
cdr3_aa: CASSLYIMTGNQPQHF
cdr3_nt: TGTGCCAGCAGTTTATACATAATGACGGGCAATCAGCCCCAGCATTTT

v_call: TRBV7-9
clone_size: many
j_call: TRBJ2-2
d_call: NA
cdr3_aa: CASSPLQANTGELFF
cdr3_nt: TGTGCCAGCAGCCCCCTACAGGCGAACACCGGGGAGCTGTTTTTT

v_call: TRBV28
clone_size: many
j_call: TRBJ2-1
d_call: TRBD2
cdr3_aa: CASSLVTSGYSYNEQFF
cdr3_nt: TGTGCCAGCAGTTTAGTGACTAGCGGATATTCCTACAATGAGCAGTTCTTC

v_call: TRBV20-1
clone_size: NA
j_call: TRBJ1-5
d_call: NA
cdr3_aa: CSSSRSNQPQHF
cdr3_nt: TGCAGTTCCAGTAGAAGCAATCAGCCCCAGCATTTT

v_call: TRBV4-1
clone_size: NA
j_call: TRBJ1-3
d_call: TRBD1
cdr3_aa: CASSQEPFPGQKGNTIYF
cdr3_nt: TGCGCCAGCAGCCAAGAACCCTTCCCGGGACAGAAAGGAAACACCATATATTTT

v_call: TRBV6-5
clone_size: few
j_call: TRBJ1-3
d_call: NA
cdr3_aa: CASSYGRTGRGNTIYF
cdr3_nt: TGTGCCAGCAGTTACGGACGCACAGGGAGAGGAAACACCATATATTTT

v_call: TRBV5-1
clone_size: NA
j_call: TRBJ1-1
d_call: TRBD1
cdr3_aa: CASSVVGQGARTEAFF
cdr3_nt: TGCGCCAGCAGCGTTGTAGGACAGGGGGCAAGGACTGAAGCTTTCTTT

v_call: TRBV12-3/TRBV12-4
clone_size: many
j_call: TRBJ1-2
d_call: TRBD1
cdr3_aa: CASSPQGNGYGYTF
cdr3_nt: TGTGCCAGCAGTCCACAGGGGAACGGCTATGGCTACACCTTC

v_call: TRBV5-1
clone_size: many
j_call: TRBJ1-4
d_call: NA
cdr3_aa: CASSLDSYGEKLFF
cdr3_nt: TGCGCCAGCAGCTTGGACAGCTATGGAGAAAAACTGTTTTTT